The entry below describes one TCR beta chain. These data come from a study of radiation and T cells in renal cell carcinoma. The assay was immunoSEQ multiplex PCR, and TCRdb's table has in-frame clones only and misses some. The repertoire holds about 59,000 clones, with 78% as singletons. Time point meaning: baseline pretreatment blood. The treatment is: 15 Gy SBRT to primary tumor, nephrectomy 4 weeks later. The CDR3 covers 13 residues. CDR1 and CDR2 (germline): MNHEY, SMNVEV (reference sequence). V was clipped by 3 bases and J by 1 base, with 5 bases between them. The sequence derives from a man aged 60-69 years with renal cell carcinoma. This material consisted of blood, taken from a patient whose treatment included radiotherapy and nephrectomy. The gene calls are TRBV27 and TRBJ2-3; unclear D gene. The chain's CDR3 is CASSFLGTDTQYF. The CDR3 DNA is TGTGCCAGCAGTTTTCTGGGCACAGATACGCAGTATTTT.